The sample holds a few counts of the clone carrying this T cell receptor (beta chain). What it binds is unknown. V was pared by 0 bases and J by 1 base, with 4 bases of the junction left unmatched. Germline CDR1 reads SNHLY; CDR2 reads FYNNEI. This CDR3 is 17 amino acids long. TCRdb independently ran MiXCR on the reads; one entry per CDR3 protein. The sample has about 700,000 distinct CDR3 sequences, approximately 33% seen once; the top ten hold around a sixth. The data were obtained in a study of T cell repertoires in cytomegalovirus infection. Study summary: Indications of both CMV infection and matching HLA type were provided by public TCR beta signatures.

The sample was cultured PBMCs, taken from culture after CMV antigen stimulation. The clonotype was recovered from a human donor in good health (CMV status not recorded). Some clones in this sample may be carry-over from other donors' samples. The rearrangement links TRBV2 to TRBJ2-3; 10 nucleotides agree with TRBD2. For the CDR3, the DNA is TGTGCCAGCAGTGAAGCGTATCTAGCGGGGGGCACAGATACGCAGTATTTT. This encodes CASSEAYLAGGTDTQYF.